The T cell receptor (beta chain) described here comes from a study of blood T cell repertoires in COVID-19. About the study: Both acute and convalescent COVID-19 samples were obtained from the United States, Italy and Spain.

Germline lookup yields CDR1 SGHRS and CDR2 YFSETQ. The CDR3 loop spans 18 amino acids. V was pared by 4 bases and J by 2 bases, with 19 bases between. Sequenced by immunoSEQ multiplex PCR; TCRdb stores in-frame clones only, minus some. The table has about 110,000 clones, over 70% seen once; the top ten hold 4% to 5.5%. Sequencing input: peripheral blood. The V gene is TRBV5-1, the J gene TRBJ2-6; D is perhaps TRBD2 (7 bases). This receptor was taken from a human donor in a cohort sampled during active or convalescent COVID-19. The CDR3 sequence: CASSQGLGGAAGANVLTF. In DNA form, the CDR3 reads TGCGCCAGCAGCCAAGGGTTAGGGGGGGCAGCTGGGGCCAACGTCCTGACTTTC.